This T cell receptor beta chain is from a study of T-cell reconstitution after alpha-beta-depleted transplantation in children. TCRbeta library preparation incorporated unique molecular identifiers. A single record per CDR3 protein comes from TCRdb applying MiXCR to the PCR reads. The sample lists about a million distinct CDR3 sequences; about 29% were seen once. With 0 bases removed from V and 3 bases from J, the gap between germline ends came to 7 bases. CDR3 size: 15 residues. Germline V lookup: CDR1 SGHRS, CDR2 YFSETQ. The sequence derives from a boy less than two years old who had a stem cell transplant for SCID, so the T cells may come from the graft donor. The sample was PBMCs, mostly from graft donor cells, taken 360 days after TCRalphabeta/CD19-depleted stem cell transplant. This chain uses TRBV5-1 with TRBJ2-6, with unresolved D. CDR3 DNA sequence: TGCGCCAGCAGCTTGGAAGTAGATGGGGCCAACGTCCTGACTTTC. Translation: CASSLEVDGANVLTF. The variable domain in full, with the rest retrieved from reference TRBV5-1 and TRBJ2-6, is KAGVTQTPRYLIKTRGQQVTLSCSPISGHRSVSWYQQTPGQGLQFLFEYFSETQRNKGNFPGRFSGRQFSNSRSEMNVSTLELGDSALYLCASSLEVDGANVLTFGAGSRLTVL.